A selection of T cell receptor beta chains follows, all from one sample in a study of T cells in Graves' hyperthyroidism and ophthalmopathy. TCRdb itself ran the multiplex PCR reads through MiXCR, one entry per CDR3 protein. This sample has more than 600,000 distinct CDR3 sequences, with about 15% found just once. Sequenced input: blood. Receptor source: a man aged 18 to 29 with Graves' hyperthyroidism. The CDR3 runs from the conserved cysteine through the conserved F or W. A D gene is named only where the DNA matches it firmly.

>TRBV18|.|TRBJ2-5
CASSPSVEETQYF
>TRBV12-3/TRBV12-4|.|TRBJ2-5
CATSLTLSETQYF
>TRBV15|.|TRBJ2-3
CATGEGSPTSSTDTQYF
>TRBV27|.|TRBJ1-2
CASSMGRNYGYTF
>TRBV6-1|TRBD2|TRBJ2-7
CASSEWSGTSYEQYF
>TRBV20-1|.|TRBJ2-7
CSARATGAYEQYF
>TRBV18|.|TRBJ2-3
CASSPRVADTDTQYF
>TRBV29-1|.|TRBJ1-2
CSVGPEPGYTF
>TRBV30|.|TRBJ1-4
CAWNAGVTNEKLFF
>TRBV7-2|.|TRBJ2-1
CASSRTPRDEQFF
>TRBV28|.|TRBJ1-1
CASTLLGGTEAFF
>TRBV12-5|.|TRBJ2-3
CASAAQGNGAQMAQYF
>TRBV11-2|.|TRBJ2-3
CASSLFDSTDTQYF
>TRBV27|.|TRBJ1-4
CASSSLGQGSEKLFF